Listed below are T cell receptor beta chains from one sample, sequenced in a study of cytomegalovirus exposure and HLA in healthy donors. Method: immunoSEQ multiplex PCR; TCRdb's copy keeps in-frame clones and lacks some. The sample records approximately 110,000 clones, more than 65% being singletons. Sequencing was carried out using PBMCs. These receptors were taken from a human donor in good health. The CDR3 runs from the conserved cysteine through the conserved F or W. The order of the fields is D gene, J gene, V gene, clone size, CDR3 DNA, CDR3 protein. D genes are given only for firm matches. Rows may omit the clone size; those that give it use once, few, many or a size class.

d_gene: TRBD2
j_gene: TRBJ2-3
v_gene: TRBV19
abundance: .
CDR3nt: TGTGCCAGCACTAGCGGGGCAGATACGCAGTATTTT
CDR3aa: CASTSGADTQYF

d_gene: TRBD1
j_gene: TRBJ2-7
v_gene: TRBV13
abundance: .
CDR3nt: TGTGCCAGCAGCTCTTGGACAGGGGGGAGAGACGAGCAGTACTTC
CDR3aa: CASSSWTGGRDEQYF

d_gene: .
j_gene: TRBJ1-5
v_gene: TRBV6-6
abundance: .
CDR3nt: TGTGCCAGCGGTTATCAGGGAACCATGGAGCCTCAGCCCCAGCATTTT
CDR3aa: CASGYQGTMEPQPQHF

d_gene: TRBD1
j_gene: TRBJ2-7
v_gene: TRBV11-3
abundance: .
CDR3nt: TGTGCCAGCAGCTCGGACAGGGGGCAATACGAGCAGTACTTC
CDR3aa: CASSSDRGQYEQYF

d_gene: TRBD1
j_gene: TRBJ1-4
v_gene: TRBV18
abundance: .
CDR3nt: TGTGCCAGCTCACCGGTGCGACAGGGGGCCGGCGGCGAAAAACTGTTTTTT
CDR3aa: CASSPVRQGAGGEKLFF

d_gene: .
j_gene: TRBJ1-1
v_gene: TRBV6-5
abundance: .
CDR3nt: TGTGCCAGCAGTTACTTGGGCAGGGTTTACACTGAAGCTTTCTTT
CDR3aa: CASSYLGRVYTEAFF

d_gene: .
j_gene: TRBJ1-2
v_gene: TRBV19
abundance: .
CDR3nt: TGTGCCAGTAGTATGCCCAGTGTTAACTATGGCTACACCTTC
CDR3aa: CASSMPSVNYGYTF

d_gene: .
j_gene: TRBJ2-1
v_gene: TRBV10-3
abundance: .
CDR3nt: TGTGCCATCAGTCACGGGACTCGTGGCGATGAGCAGTTCTTC
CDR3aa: CAISHGTRGDEQFF

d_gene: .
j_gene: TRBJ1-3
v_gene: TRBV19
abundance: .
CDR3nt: TGTGCCAGTAGTTCCAGGGGCGGAAACACCATATATTTT
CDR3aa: CASSSRGGNTIYF

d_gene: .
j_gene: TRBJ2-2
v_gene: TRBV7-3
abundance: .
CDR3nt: TGTGCCAGCAGCTTAGGCGCCCGCGGGGGCGAAAACACCGGGGAGCTGTTTTTT
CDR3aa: CASSLGARGGENTGELFF

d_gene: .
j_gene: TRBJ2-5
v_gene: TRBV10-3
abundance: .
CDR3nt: TGTGCCGTCTCGAGTCAGGGAGGGGGAGAGACCCAGTACTTC
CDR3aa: CAVSSQGGGETQYF

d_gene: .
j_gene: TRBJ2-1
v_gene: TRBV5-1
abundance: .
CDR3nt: TGCGCCAGCAGGGAGCGAAGCGCTTCTTACAATGAGCAGTTCTTC
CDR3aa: CASRERSASYNEQFF

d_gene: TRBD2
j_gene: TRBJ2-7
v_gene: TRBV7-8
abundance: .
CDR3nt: TGCGCCAGCAGCTCCAGGACTAGCGGGAACTACGAGCAGTACTTC
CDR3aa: CASSSRTSGNYEQYF

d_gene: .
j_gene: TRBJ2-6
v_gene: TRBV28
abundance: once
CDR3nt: TGTGCCAGCAGGCCCTCCGGGGAAGGGGCCAACGTCCTGACTTTC
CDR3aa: CASRPSGEGANVLTF

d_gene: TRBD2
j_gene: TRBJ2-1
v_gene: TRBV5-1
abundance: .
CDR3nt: TGCGCCAGCAGCTTGGGGGGGGGCTCCTACAATGAGCAGTTCTTC
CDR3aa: CASSLGGGSYNEQFF

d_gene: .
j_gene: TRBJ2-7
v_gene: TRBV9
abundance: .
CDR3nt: TGTGCCAGCAGCTCCGACAGTAGGTCCCCCTACGAGCAGTACTTC
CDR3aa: CASSSDSRSPYEQYF

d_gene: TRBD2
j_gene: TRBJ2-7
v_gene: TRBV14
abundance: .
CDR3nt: TGTGCCAGCAGCCAAGACCGGACTAGCGGGAACTACGAGCAGTACTTC
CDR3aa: CASSQDRTSGNYEQYF

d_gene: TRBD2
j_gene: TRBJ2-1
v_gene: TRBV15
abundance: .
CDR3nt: TGTGCCACCAGACGCCTCTTCCTAGCGGGAGGGTTCAATGAGCAGTTCTTC
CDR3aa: CATRRLFLAGGFNEQFF

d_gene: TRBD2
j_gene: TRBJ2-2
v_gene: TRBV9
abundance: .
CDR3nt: TGTGCCAGCAGCGTATCGGGCGGGAGTTTCACCGGGGAGCTGTTTTTT
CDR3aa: CASSVSGGSFTGELFF

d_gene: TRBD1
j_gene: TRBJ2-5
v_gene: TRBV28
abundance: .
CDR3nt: TGTGCCAGCACCGAGGACAGGGCATTCCAAGAGACCCAGTACTTC
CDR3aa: CASTEDRAFQETQYF

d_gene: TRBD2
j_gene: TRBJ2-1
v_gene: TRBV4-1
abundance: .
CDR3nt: TGCGCCAGCAGCCAAGGACGGGGGACTAGCGGGAATTCGATTCAGTTCTTC
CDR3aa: CASSQGRGTSGNSIQFF

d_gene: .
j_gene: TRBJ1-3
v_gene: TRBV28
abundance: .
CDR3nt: TGTGCCAGCAGCCAATACGGGGGCTCTGGAAACACCATATATTTT
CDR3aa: CASSQYGGSGNTIYF

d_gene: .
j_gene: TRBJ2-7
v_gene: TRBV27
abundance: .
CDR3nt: TGTGCCAGCAGTTTATCCCTCTCTCGTCCCTACGAGCAGTACTTC
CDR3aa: CASSLSLSRPYEQYF

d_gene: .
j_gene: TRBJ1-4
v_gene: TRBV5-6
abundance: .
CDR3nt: TGTGCCAGCAGCTTGGCCTCAGGGAATAAACTGTTTTTT
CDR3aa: CASSLASGNKLFF

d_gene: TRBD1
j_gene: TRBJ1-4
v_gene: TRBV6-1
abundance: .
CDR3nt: TGTGCCAGCAGTGAAGGGACAGGGGGCCGTGAAAAACTGTTTTTT
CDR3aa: CASSEGTGGREKLFF

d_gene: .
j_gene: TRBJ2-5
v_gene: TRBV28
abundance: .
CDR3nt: TGTGCCAGCAGTTTTTGGCGGAATTTCGGCGAGGGAAAATTGGATGGGAAGCAGTACTTC
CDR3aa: CASSFWRNFGEGKLDGKQYF

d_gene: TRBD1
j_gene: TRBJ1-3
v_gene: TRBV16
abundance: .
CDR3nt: TGTGCCAGCAGCCAATGGACAGGGACGAACACCATATATTTT
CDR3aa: CASSQWTGTNTIYF

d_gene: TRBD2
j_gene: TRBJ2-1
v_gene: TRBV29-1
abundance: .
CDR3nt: TGCAGCGTCGTTACAGACTCTAGCGGCCACAATGAGCAGTTCTTC
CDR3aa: CSVVTDSSGHNEQFF

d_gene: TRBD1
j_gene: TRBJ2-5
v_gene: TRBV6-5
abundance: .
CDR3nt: TGTGCCAGCAGTTTGACAGGGGAGACCCAGTACTTC
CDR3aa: CASSLTGETQYF

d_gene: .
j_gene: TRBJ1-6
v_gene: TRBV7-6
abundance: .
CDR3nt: TGTGCCAGCAGCCTTACTTCCCGGGGGTCACCCCTCCACTTT
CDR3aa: CASSLTSRGSPLHF

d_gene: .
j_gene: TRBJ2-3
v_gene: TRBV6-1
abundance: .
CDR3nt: TGTGCCAGCAGTGATTTGACACAGGTCCCGGTGCGCACAGATACGCAGTATTTT
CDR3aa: CASSDLTQVPVRTDTQYF

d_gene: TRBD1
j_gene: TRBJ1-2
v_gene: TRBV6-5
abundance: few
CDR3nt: TGTGCCAGCAGTTACCCACCGGACAGGCAGGGCTATGGCTACACCTTC
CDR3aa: CASSYPPDRQGYGYTF

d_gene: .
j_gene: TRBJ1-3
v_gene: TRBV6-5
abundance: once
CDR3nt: TGTGCCAGCAGAACAACCTCTGGAAACACCATATATTTT
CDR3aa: CASRTTSGNTIYF

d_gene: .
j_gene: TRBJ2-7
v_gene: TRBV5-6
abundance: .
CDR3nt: TGTGCCAGCAGCCGTTCAGGAGGACGTGTCGGGTACTTC
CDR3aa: CASSRSGGRVGYF

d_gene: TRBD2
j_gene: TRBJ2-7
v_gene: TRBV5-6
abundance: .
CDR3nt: TGTGCCAGCAGCATCGAAGAGCGGCGGGAGCTACAGCGTGAGCAGTACTTC
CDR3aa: CASSIEERRELQREQYF

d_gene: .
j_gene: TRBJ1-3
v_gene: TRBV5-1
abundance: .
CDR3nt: TGCGCCAGCAGCCAAAACTCAGGTAGTGGAAACACCATATATTTT
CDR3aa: CASSQNSGSGNTIYF

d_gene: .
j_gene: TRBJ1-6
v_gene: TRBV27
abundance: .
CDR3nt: TGTGCCAGCCGCCAGGGTTGGTCACCCCTCCACTTT
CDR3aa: CASRQGWSPLHF